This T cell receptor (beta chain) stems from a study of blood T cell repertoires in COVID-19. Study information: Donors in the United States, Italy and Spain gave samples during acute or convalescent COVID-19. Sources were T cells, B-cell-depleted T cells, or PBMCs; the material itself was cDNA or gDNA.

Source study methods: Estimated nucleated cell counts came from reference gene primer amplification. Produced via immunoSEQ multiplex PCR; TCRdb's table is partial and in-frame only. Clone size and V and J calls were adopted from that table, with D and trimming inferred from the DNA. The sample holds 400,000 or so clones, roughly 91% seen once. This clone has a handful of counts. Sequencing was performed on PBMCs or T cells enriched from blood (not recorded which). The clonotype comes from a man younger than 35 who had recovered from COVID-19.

The CDR3, as DNA: TGTGCCAGCAGCCAAGATATCGCTAGCGGGGTATTCTACGAGCAGTACTTC. This sequence encodes CASSQDIASGVFYEQYF. The V gene is TRBV4-2, the J gene TRBJ2-7; TRBD2 agrees at 9 bases. Germline values: CDR1 LGHNA, CDR2 YNFKEQ. V was pared by 0 bases and J by 3 bases, with 9 bases of the junction left unmatched. This CDR3 has 17 amino acids.